This T cell receptor beta chain stems from a study of T cell repertoires in cytomegalovirus infection (dated by TCRdb to between 2019 and 2020). Looking at the study overall: The HLA type of each donor mattered for the analysis, because public TCR beta signatures pointed to carriage of CMV infection along with the matching HLA type.

Sequencing instrument: Illumina HiSeq 1500. TCRdb reworked the public reads: Q25 trimming with fastp, MiXCR clone assembly, productive beta chains retained. Every entry covers one CDR3 protein and lists the most common genes and DNA from its rows. This sample has about 440,000 distinct CDR3 sequences in its table, and under 40% of those were observed once. The ten largest clones capture around 13% of the sample. Beyond this particular receptor, the publication reports: The ex vivo response was dominated by HLA-C-restricted CMV-specific TCR beta clonotypes, which also provided the single most frequent clonotype in two of eight donors. In both this cohort and an independent cohort of 350 or so donors, the cumulative frequency of public TCR beta family members distinguished carriers of CMV infection plus the relevant HLA type.

This clonotype appeared a few times. No antigen is known for it. No qualities accompany the bases; no much larger clone lies one base away. The origin of this receptor is a human donor in good health (CMV status not recorded). Some clones in this sample may be carry-over from other donors' samples. The material sequenced was PBMCs.

CDR3 protein: CASSSRGGSNQPQHF. The nucleotide sequence is TGTGCCAGCAGTTCTCGGGGGGGTAGCAATCAGCCCCAGCATTTT. This receptor chain uses TRBV6-6 and TRBJ1-5, and TRBD1 may be the D gene, going by 5 matching bases. Looking up the germline V gene (reference sequence) yields CDR1 MNHNY and CDR2 SVGAGI. V gives up 4 bases and J gives up 0 bases, and the segment between their germline ends measures 10 bases. The CDR3 covers 15 residues, taking in both the cysteine and the phenylalanine. Only CDR3 DNA remains: 45 bases, in frame from the first base.